This T cell receptor beta chain was found in a study of blood T cell repertoires in COVID-19. This CDR3 is 16 amino acids long. Per the germline V gene, CDR1 is ENHRY and CDR2 is SYGVKD. J lost 4 bases, V lost 4 bases, and 8 bases had no gene match. Assay: immunoSEQ multiplex PCR; the TCRdb copy retains only in-frame clones and omits some. The sample includes about 55,000 clones, 80% to 90% of them seen just once. The chain carries TRBV10-3 and TRBJ2-1; 9 bases map to TRBD2. Sequencing used peripheral blood. The sequence was obtained from a middle-aged man with COVID-19, enrolled during active disease. The CDR3 protein is CAISGSSGERYNEQFF. The CDR3 nucleotides are TGTGCCATCAGTGGGTCTAGCGGGGAGAGGTACAATGAGCAGTTCTTC.